This T cell receptor beta chain derives from a study of cytomegalovirus exposure and HLA in healthy donors. As for the study in general: When 398 donors were genotyped, roughly four fifths of them were found to fall in the Caucasian-associated ancestry cluster.

The PCR had 60 Vbeta and 13 Jbeta primers. Clones were read by immunoSEQ multiplex PCR, and TCRdb kept only the in-frame ones, dropping some. The sample has about 160,000 clones; around 88% are singletons. The source is a woman in her 30s in good health and CMV-seronegative. Sequenced input: PBMCs.

CDR3 sequence: CASTSKPGVDYTF. CDR3 nucleotides: TGTGCCAGCACTTCCAAACCAGGGGTTGACTACACCTTC. The V call is TRBV16, the J call TRBJ1-2; D might be TRBD1 (6 bases). Germline CDR1 reads KGHSY; CDR2 reads FQNENV. The CDR3 has 13 residues. With 7 bases removed from V and 10 bases from J, the gap between germline ends came to 19 bases.